This T cell receptor (beta chain) was identified during a study of cytomegalovirus exposure and HLA in healthy donors. Findings and limits, study-wide: Among the most significant clusters, several appeared linked to common viral pathogens in a later analysis. Later genetic work tied a missense DCLRE1C variant to beta-chain V and J trimming.

Amplification used 60 Vbeta primers and 13 Jbeta primers. Sequencing was performed with immunoSEQ multiplex PCR; in TCRdb, only in-frame clones are kept and a portion is missing. The sample lists 110,000 or so clones, roughly 70% seen once, with about 8.3% in the top ten. As concerns this clone: What it binds is not known. The sample has other DNA sequences that encode this CDR3 too.

Those who donated were healthy bone marrow donors. CDR3 length equals 13 residues. CDR1 and CDR2 (germline): LNHDA, SQIVND (reference sequence). The ends were cut back, 1 base at V and 4 bases at J, with 7 bases in the middle. V is TRBV19 and J is TRBJ2-5, with D possibly being TRBD2 (5 bases). Sequencing used PBMCs. The TCR was taken from a man aged 18 to 30 in good health and CMV-seropositive. The CDR3 coding sequence is TGTGCCAGTAGTATAGGCGGAGGAGAGACCCAGTACTTC. Protein product: CASSIGGGETQYF.